These T cell receptor beta chains were read from a single sample in a study of CD8+CD57+ T cells in acquired aplastic anemia. TCRdb used MiXCR to reprocess the reads, holding one entry per CDR3 protein. The sample yields some 200,000 distinct CDR3 sequences, around 48% seen once. Specimen: sorted CD4+, CD8+, or CD8+CD57+ T cells (not recorded which) from PBMCs. Every receptor here comes from a human donor with aplastic anemia. Each CDR3 is given with its conserved first and last residue. A D gene is named only where the DNA matches it firmly. The size entry is marked missing in some rows and otherwise reads once, few, many or a size class.

size: few
V: TRBV5-8
J: TRBJ2-7
D: -
CDR3: CASSWWDEQYF
DNA: TGTGCCAGCAGCTGGTGGGACGAGCAGTACTTC

size: many
V: TRBV7-9
J: TRBJ1-4
D: -
CDR3: CASSLLWGTNEKLFF
DNA: TGTGCCAGCAGCTTACTTTGGGGTACTAATGAAAAACTGTTTTTT

size: -
V: TRBV24-1
J: TRBJ1-1
D: TRBD1
CDR3: CATSDTRTGHHEAFF
DNA: TGTGCCACCAGTGATACTAGGACAGGGCATCATGAAGCTTTCTTT

size: many
V: TRBV20-1
J: TRBJ1-5
D: -
CDR3: CSAGHNSNQPQHF
DNA: TGCAGTGCTGGACATAATAGCAATCAGCCCCAGCATTTT

size: -
V: TRBV10-3
J: TRBJ2-7
D: -
CDR3: CAISESWEQYF
DNA: TGTGCCATCAGTGAGTCGTGGGAGCAGTACTTC

size: many
V: TRBV20-1
J: TRBJ2-7
D: TRBD1
CDR3: CSAPKTGGGYEQYF
DNA: TGCAGTGCTCCTAAGACAGGGGGAGGCTACGAGCAGTACTTC

size: -
V: TRBV10-1
J: TRBJ2-5
D: -
CDR3: CASSEPKGQETQYF
DNA: TGCGCCAGCAGTGAGCCAAAAGGGCAAGAGACCCAGTACTTC

size: many
V: TRBV12-3/TRBV12-4
J: TRBJ1-1
D: TRBD1
CDR3: CASSLGQGYTEAFF
DNA: TGTGCCAGCAGTTTAGGACAGGGGTACACTGAAGCTTTCTTT

size: -
V: TRBV10-3
J: TRBJ1-1
D: -
CDR3: CAIRGRTTEAFF
DNA: TGTGCCATCAGAGGCAGAACAACTGAAGCTTTCTTT

size: many
V: TRBV29-1
J: TRBJ2-2
D: TRBD1
CDR3: CSVGQGATGELFF
DNA: TGCAGCGTGGGACAGGGGGCGACCGGGGAGCTGTTTTTT

size: -
V: TRBV20-1
J: TRBJ1-4
D: -
CDR3: CSVGGTSEKLFF
DNA: TGCAGTGTGGGGGGCACTAGTGAAAAACTGTTTTTT

size: many
V: TRBV2
J: TRBJ2-3
D: TRBD2
CDR3: CASSLAGGTRTDTQYF
DNA: TGTGCCAGCAGCCTAGCGGGGGGAACCCGCACAGATACGCAGTATTTT

size: many
V: TRBV5-5
J: TRBJ2-3
D: -
CDR3: CASSLAGYHTDTQYF
DNA: TGTGCCAGCAGCTTGGCGGGGTACCACACAGATACGCAGTATTTT

size: many
V: TRBV5-1
J: TRBJ2-2
D: TRBD1
CDR3: CASSLKGAGTGELFF
DNA: TGCGCCAGCAGCTTGAAGGGGGCTGGGACCGGGGAGCTGTTTTTT

size: many
V: TRBV18
J: TRBJ2-5
D: -
CDR3: CASSPVGTSEETQYF
DNA: TGTGCCAGCTCACCAGTCGGGACAAGTGAGGAGACCCAGTACTTC

size: many
V: TRBV12-1
J: TRBJ2-1
D: -
CDR3: CASRPGYGLGDRSNSEQFF
DNA: TGTGCCAGCAGGCCCGGCTACGGTTTGGGGGACCGAAGCAACTCTGAGCAGTTCTTC

size: -
V: TRBV20-1
J: TRBJ2-5
D: TRBD2
CDR3: CSGTSGGQETQYF
DNA: TGCAGTGGGACTAGCGGGGGACAAGAGACCCAGTACTTC

size: -
V: TRBV7-9
J: TRBJ2-1
D: -
CDR3: CASSSTTSNEQFF
DNA: TGTGCCAGCAGCTCAACGACTAGCAATGAGCAGTTCTTC

size: -
V: TRBV7-8
J: TRBJ2-7
D: -
CDR3: CASSLSVFSYEQYF
DNA: TGTGCCAGCAGCTTAAGTGTGTTCTCCTACGAGCAGTACTTC

size: many
V: TRBV20-1
J: TRBJ1-3
D: TRBD1
CDR3: CSVLDHGTGDGNTIYF
DNA: TGCAGTGTACTTGACCACGGGACAGGGGATGGAAACACCATATATTTT

size: -
V: TRBV7-9
J: TRBJ2-1
D: -
CDR3: CASSGDALGEQFF
DNA: TGTGCCAGCAGTGGGGACGCTTTGGGTGAGCAGTTCTTC

size: many
V: TRBV11-1
J: TRBJ1-4
D: -
CDR3: CASSPTWATQATNEKLFF
DNA: TGTGCCAGCAGCCCTACATGGGCTACCCAAGCAACTAATGAAAAACTGTTTTTT

size: few
V: TRBV6-5
J: TRBJ2-3
D: -
CDR3: CASSYLAGATDTQYF
DNA: TGTGCCAGCAGTTATCTTGCGGGGGCAACAGATACGCAGTATTTT

size: -
V: TRBV19
J: TRBJ2-7
D: TRBD1
CDR3: CASTGGQGAYEQYF
DNA: TGTGCCAGTACAGGGGGGCAGGGGGCGTACGAGCAGTACTTC

size: -
V: TRBV7-2
J: TRBJ2-5
D: TRBD2
CDR3: CASSEGWGGQETQYF
DNA: TGTGCCAGCAGTGAAGGTTGGGGGGGCCAAGAGACCCAGTACTTC

size: -
V: TRBV5-1
J: TRBJ2-3
D: -
CDR3: CASSLGAKTRTDTQYF
DNA: TGCGCCAGCAGCTTAGGGGCTAAGACCCGTACAGATACGCAGTATTTT

size: few
V: TRBV6-5
J: TRBJ1-3
D: -
CDR3: CASSYSRGLSGNTIYF
DNA: TGTGCCAGCAGTTACTCGCGGGGCCTCTCTGGAAACACCATATATTTT

size: -
V: TRBV25-1
J: TRBJ1-5
D: -
CDR3: CASSDTTGNQPQHF
DNA: TGTGCCAGCAGCGACACAACCGGCAATCAGCCCCAGCATTTT

size: few
V: TRBV7-8
J: TRBJ2-7
D: -
CDR3: CASSLSEYEQYF
DNA: TGTGCCAGCAGTCTGAGCGAATACGAGCAGTACTTC

size: few
V: TRBV7-6
J: TRBJ1-1
D: -
CDR3: CASSDVTGGTEAFF
DNA: TGTGCCAGCAGCGACGTCACTGGGGGCACTGAAGCTTTCTTT

size: -
V: TRBV12-3/TRBV12-4
J: TRBJ2-7
D: -
CDR3: CASSPFAPYEQYF
DNA: TGTGCCAGCAGTCCCTTCGCGCCCTACGAGCAGTACTTC

size: -
V: TRBV19
J: TRBJ1-6
D: -
CDR3: CAWSVGQSNSPLHF
DNA: TGTGCCTGGAGTGTGGGTCAGTCTAATTCACCCCTCCACTTT

size: many
V: TRBV5-5
J: TRBJ1-2
D: -
CDR3: CASSFRANNYGYTF
DNA: TGTGCCAGCAGCTTCCGAGCTAATAACTATGGCTACACCTTC

size: -
V: TRBV2
J: TRBJ2-3
D: TRBD2
CDR3: CASSLGTSGGPTDTQYF
DNA: TGTGCCAGCAGCCTTGGGACTAGCGGGGGCCCCACAGATACGCAGTATTTT

size: few
V: TRBV10-3
J: TRBJ2-3
D: -
CDR3: CAISEPRTSTDTQYF
DNA: TGTGCCATCAGTGAGCCGAGAACTAGCACAGATACGCAGTATTTT

size: few
V: TRBV2
J: TRBJ2-7
D: -
CDR3: CASGLSYEQYF
DNA: TGTGCCAGCGGACTTTCCTACGAGCAGTACTTC

size: once
V: TRBV29-1
J: TRBJ2-3
D: -
CDR3: CSASSLTDTQYF
DNA: TGCAGCGCATCTAGCCTCACAGATACGCAGTATTTT

size: many
V: TRBV11-2
J: TRBJ2-1
D: TRBD1
CDR3: CASSLSRGNSEQFF
DNA: TGTGCCAGCAGCTTAAGCAGGGGGAACAGTGAGCAGTTCTTC

size: -
V: TRBV7-6
J: TRBJ2-5
D: TRBD2
CDR3: CASSRDYSVRETQYF
DNA: TGTGCCAGCAGCCGGGACTATTCTGTACGAGAGACCCAGTACTTC

size: -
V: TRBV10-2
J: TRBJ2-2
D: -
CDR3: CASFSVGTVNTGELFF
DNA: TGCGCCAGCTTCTCCGTTGGGACGGTGAACACCGGGGAGCTGTTTTTT

size: -
V: TRBV19
J: TRBJ2-5
D: TRBD1
CDR3: CATTHRGRSETQYF
DNA: TGTGCCACAACACACAGGGGGCGCTCGGAGACCCAGTACTTC

size: -
V: TRBV9
J: TRBJ2-5
D: TRBD2
CDR3: CASSVGLAGLKETQYF
DNA: TGTGCCAGCAGCGTAGGACTAGCGGGGTTGAAAGAGACCCAGTACTTC

size: -
V: TRBV27
J: TRBJ2-7
D: TRBD1
CDR3: CASSSNRGRNEQYF
DNA: TGTGCCAGCAGTTCCAACAGGGGGCGGAACGAGCAGTACTTC

size: -
V: TRBV7-7
J: TRBJ2-1
D: -
CDR3: CASSSQGYNEQFF
DNA: TGTGCCAGCAGCTCGCAAGGATACAATGAGCAGTTCTTC

size: -
V: TRBV10-2
J: TRBJ2-7
D: -
CDR3: CASGRGDSGTYEQYF
DNA: TGCGCCAGCGGCCGCGGGGACAGCGGAACCTACGAGCAGTACTTC

size: -
V: TRBV19
J: TRBJ1-2
D: -
CDR3: CASSAGDGYTF
DNA: TGTGCCAGTAGTGCAGGTGACGGCTACACCTTC

size: -
V: TRBV29-1
J: TRBJ1-2
D: -
CDR3: CSALMQGNYGYTF
DNA: TGCAGCGCCCTCATGCAGGGAAACTATGGCTACACCTTC

size: -
V: TRBV20-1
J: TRBJ2-7
D: TRBD1
CDR3: CSADGQVGYEQYF
DNA: TGCAGTGCCGATGGACAGGTTGGTTACGAGCAGTACTTC

size: once
V: TRBV11-2
J: TRBJ1-5
D: TRBD1
CDR3: CASSYQDRVIGQPQHF
DNA: TGTGCCAGCAGCTACCAGGACAGGGTTATTGGGCAGCCCCAGCATTTT

size: -
V: TRBV28
J: TRBJ1-6
D: TRBD1
CDR3: CASVSSGTARYNSPLHF
DNA: TGTGCCAGCGTCTCCTCCGGGACAGCGAGATATAATTCACCCCTCCACTTT

size: -
V: TRBV15
J: TRBJ2-7
D: -
CDR3: CATSRDFSYEQYF
DNA: TGTGCCACCAGCAGAGATTTTTCCTACGAGCAGTACTTC

size: -
V: TRBV2
J: TRBJ1-6
D: -
CDR3: CASSVGQDNSPLHF
DNA: TGTGCCAGCAGTGTTGGGCAGGACAATTCACCCCTCCACTTT

size: many
V: TRBV14
J: TRBJ1-6
D: TRBD1
CDR3: CASSQTTGGGSPLHF
DNA: TGTGCCAGCAGCCAGACGACAGGGGGCGGTTCACCCCTCCACTTT

size: -
V: TRBV7-9
J: TRBJ2-2
D: -
CDR3: CASSFQGRDTGELFF
DNA: TGTGCCAGCAGCTTCCAGGGGAGGGACACCGGGGAGCTGTTTTTT

size: many
V: TRBV24-1
J: TRBJ2-5
D: -
CDR3: CATRRRASQETQYF
DNA: TGTGCCACCCGTCGAAGGGCCTCACAAGAGACCCAGTACTTC

size: -
V: TRBV5-1
J: TRBJ1-1
D: -
CDR3: CASSLGSEAFF
DNA: TGCGCCAGCAGCTTGGGGTCGGAGGCTTTCTTT

size: few
V: TRBV15
J: TRBJ2-7
D: TRBD1
CDR3: CATSRDRGQGHEQYF
DNA: TGTGCCACCAGCAGGGATAGGGGACAGGGCCACGAGCAGTACTTC